This T cell receptor (beta chain) was recovered during a study of T cell responses to AZD1222 COVID-19 vaccine. The overall study: Both about-4-week and about-12-week second-dose recipients were combined. Broader study findings: Most donors were white British, females outnumbered males, and clonal diversity was possibly underestimated. Spike was spanned by vaccine-associated CD4 TCRs, which were dominant at 160-218 and 743-854. The study found Spike-specific TCR breadth and depth rose after two AZD1222 doses.

The repertoire was sequenced with immunoSEQ multiplex PCR; TCRdb's copy has only in-frame clones and lacks some. Of 95,000 to 110,000 clones listed, 91% are singletons. On this clone itself: The antigen is undetermined.

J gave up 8 bases and V 6 bases, and 5 bases lay outside the gene matches. Germline assignment: CDR1 SGHTA and CDR2 FQGNSA. This CDR3 contains 13 residues. The receptor was derived from an adult in good health. This material consisted of peripheral blood, taken on day 0 of AZD1222 vaccination. The gene calls are TRBV7-2 and TRBJ1-4, with TRBD1 matching 8 bases. The chain's CDR3 is CASSRDRGEKLFF. DNA of the CDR3: TGTGCCAGCAGTCGTGACAGGGGAGAAAAACTGTTTTTT. Full variable domain (missing parts from reference TRBV7-2 and TRBJ1-4): GAGVSQSPSNKVTEKGKDVELRCDPISGHTALYWYRQSLGQGLEFLIYFQGNSAPDKSGLPSDRFSAERTGGSVSTLTIQRTQQEDSAVYLCASSRDRGEKLFFGSGTQLSVL.